Only one count was recorded for the clone carrying this T cell receptor (beta chain). This entry belongs to a study of blood T cell repertoires in COVID-19. Study-wide background: Sites across the United States, Italy and Spain contributed samples from acute and convalescent COVID-19. T cells, B-cell-depleted T cells, or PBMCs provided the cDNA or gDNA that served as material.

How the authors handled the data: Researchers report that nucleated cell counts were estimated from reference gene primer amplification. Measured with immunoSEQ multiplex PCR; TCRdb has only the in-frame clones, and not every one. V, J and clone size reflect that table, while D and trimming were determined from the DNA. The sample holds fewer than 75,000 clones, 70% to 90% seen once. Germline V gene lookup returns CDR1 KGHSH and CDR2 LQKENI. V lost 1 base to trimming and J lost 0 bases; unmatched junction nucleotides: 4. CDR3 length: 17 amino acids. The chain uses TRBV18 and TRBJ1-1; TRBD1 matches at 11 bases. This clonotype originated in a man between 65 and 80 years old with acute or convalescent COVID-19. What was sequenced was peripheral blood. The CDR3 nucleotides read TGTGCCAGCTCACCACGGGACAGGGGGTCCATGAACACTGAAGCTTTCTTT. It encodes CASSPRDRGSMNTEAFF.